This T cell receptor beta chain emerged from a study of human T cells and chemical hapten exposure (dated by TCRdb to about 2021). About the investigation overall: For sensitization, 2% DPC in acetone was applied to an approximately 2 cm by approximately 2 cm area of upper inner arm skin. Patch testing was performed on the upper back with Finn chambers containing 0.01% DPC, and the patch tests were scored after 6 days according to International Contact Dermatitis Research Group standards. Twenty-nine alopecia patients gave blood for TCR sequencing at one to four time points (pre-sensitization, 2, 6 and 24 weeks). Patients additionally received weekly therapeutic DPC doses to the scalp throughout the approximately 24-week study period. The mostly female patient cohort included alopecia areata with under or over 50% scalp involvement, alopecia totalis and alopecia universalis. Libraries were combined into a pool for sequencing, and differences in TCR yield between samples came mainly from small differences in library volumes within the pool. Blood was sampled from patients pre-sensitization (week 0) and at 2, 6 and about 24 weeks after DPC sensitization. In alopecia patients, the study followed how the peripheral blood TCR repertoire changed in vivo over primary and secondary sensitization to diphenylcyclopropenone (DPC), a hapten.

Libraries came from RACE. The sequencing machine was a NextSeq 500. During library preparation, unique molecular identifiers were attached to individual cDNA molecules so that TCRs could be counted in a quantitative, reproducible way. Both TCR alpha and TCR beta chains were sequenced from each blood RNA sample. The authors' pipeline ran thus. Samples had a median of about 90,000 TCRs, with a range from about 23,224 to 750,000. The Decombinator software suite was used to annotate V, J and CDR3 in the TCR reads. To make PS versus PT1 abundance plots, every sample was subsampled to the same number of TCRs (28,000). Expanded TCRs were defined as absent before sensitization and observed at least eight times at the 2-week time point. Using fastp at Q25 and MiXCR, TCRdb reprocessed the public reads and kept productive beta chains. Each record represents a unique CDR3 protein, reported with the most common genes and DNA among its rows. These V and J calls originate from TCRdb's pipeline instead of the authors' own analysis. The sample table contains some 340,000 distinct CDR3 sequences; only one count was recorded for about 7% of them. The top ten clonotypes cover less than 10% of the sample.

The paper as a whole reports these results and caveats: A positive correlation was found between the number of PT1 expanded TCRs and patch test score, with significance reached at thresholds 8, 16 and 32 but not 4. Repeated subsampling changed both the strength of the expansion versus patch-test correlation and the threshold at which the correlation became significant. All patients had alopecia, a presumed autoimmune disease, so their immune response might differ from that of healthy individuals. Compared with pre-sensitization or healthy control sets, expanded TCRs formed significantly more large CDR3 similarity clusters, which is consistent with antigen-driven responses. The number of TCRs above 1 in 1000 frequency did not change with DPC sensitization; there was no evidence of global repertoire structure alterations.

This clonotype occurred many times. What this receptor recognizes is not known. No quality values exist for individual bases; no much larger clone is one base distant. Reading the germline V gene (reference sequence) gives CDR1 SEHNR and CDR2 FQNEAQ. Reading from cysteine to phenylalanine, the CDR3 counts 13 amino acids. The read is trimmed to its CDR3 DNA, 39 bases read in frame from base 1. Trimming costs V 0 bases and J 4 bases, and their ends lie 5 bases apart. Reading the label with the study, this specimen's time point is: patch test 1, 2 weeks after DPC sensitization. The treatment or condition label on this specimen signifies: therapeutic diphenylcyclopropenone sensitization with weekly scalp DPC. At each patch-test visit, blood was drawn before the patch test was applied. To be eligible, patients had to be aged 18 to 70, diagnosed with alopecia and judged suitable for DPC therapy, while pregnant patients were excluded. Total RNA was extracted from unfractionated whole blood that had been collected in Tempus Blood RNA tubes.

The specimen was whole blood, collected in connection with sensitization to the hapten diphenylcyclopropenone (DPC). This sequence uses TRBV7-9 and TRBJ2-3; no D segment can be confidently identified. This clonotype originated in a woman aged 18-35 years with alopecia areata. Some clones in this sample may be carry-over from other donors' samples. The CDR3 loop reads CASSLASPDTQYF. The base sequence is TGTGCCAGCAGCTTAGCGAGTCCAGATACGCAGTATTTT.